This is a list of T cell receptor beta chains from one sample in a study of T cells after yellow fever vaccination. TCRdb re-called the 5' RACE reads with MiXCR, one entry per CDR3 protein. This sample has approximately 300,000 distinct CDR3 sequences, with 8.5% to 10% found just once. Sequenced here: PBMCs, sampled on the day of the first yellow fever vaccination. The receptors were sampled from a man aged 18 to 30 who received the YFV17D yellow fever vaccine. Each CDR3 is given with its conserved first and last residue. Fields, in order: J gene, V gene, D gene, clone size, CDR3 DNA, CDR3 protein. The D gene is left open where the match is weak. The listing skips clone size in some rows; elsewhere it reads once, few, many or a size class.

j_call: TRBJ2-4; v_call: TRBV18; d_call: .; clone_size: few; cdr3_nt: TGTGCCAGCTCACCCCCAGGGAGGGCCAAAAACATTCAGTACTTC; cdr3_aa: CASSPPGRAKNIQYF
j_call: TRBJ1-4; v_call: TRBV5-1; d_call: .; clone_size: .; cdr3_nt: TGCGCCAGCAGCGAGACCGCAACTAATGAAAAACTGTTTTTT; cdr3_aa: CASSETATNEKLFF
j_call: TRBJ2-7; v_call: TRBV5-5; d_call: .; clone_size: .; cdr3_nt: TGTGCCAGCAGCTCTGGACACCAGGCCCCATACGAGCAGTACTTC; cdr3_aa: CASSSGHQAPYEQYF
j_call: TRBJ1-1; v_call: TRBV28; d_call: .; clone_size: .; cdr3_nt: TGTGCCAGCAGTAGGCTTCGTCTCAGGGGCATGAACACTGAAGCTTTCTTT; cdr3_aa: CASSRLRLRGMNTEAFF
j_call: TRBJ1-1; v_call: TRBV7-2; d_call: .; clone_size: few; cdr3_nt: TGTGCCAGCAGCTCAGGGTTCGCGAACACTGAAGCTTTCTTT; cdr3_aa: CASSSGFANTEAFF
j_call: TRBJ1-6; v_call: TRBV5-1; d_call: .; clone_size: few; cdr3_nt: TGCGCCAGCAGCTTGGACGCAGGGGAGGATTCACCCCTCCACTTT; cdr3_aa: CASSLDAGEDSPLHF
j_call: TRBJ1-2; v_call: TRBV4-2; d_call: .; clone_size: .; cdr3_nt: TGTGCCAGCAGCCAAGAAGGACAGAAAGCCTATGGCTACACCTTC; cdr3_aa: CASSQEGQKAYGYTF
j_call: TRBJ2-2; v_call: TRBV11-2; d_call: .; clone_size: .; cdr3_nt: TGTGCCAGCAGCTTAAGGTTTCAGGACACCGGGGAGCTGTTTTTT; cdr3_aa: CASSLRFQDTGELFF
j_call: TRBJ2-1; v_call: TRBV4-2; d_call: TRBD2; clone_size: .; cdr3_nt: TGTGCCAGCAGCCAAGACTTCCTAGCGGGGGCGTACAATGAGCAGTTCTTC; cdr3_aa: CASSQDFLAGAYNEQFF
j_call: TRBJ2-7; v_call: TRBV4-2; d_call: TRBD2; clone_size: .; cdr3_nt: TGTGCCAGCAGCCAAGACGCCGGGACTACCTACGAGCAGTACTTC; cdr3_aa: CASSQDAGTTYEQYF
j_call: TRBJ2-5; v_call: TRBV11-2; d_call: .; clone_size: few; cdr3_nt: TGTGCCAGCAGCTTGTGGGACCTAGGTGGTGGAGAGACCCAGTACTTC; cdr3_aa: CASSLWDLGGGETQYF
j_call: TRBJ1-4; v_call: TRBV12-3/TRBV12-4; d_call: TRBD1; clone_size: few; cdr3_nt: TGTGCCAGCAGACAGGGGGCATGGACTAATGAAAAACTGTTTTTT; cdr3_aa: CASRQGAWTNEKLFF
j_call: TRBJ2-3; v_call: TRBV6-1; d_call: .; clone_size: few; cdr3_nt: TGTGCCAGCACACGGCGGGACAAAACAGATACGCAGTATTTT; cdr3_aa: CASTRRDKTDTQYF
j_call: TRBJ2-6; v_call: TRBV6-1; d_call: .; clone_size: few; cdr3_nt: TGTGCCAGCAGCCCTTACTCCTCTGGGGCCAACGTCCTGACTTTC; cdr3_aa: CASSPYSSGANVLTF
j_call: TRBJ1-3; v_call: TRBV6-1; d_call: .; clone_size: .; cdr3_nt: TGTGCCAGCAGTCAACGACGGAGCTCTGGAAACACCATATATTTT; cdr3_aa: CASSQRRSSGNTIYF
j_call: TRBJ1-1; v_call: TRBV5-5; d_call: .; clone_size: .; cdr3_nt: TGTGCAGCGGGGAGAGACTTCATGAACACTGAAGCTTTCTTT; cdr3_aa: CAAGRDFMNTEAFF
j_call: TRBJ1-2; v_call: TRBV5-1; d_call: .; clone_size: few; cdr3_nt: TGCGCCAGCAGCTTGGCGGCAGGGCCATTCTATGGCTACACCTTC; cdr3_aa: CASSLAAGPFYGYTF
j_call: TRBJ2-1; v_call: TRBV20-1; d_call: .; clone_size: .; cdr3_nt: TGCAGTGCGAGGCTTCCCCGGGTCGGGACTGAGCAGTTCTTC; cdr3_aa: CSARLPRVGTEQFF
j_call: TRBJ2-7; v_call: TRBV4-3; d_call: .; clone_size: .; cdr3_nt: TGCGCCAGCAGCCGTGAACACAGGTATATCGACGAGCAGTACTTC; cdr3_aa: CASSREHRYIDEQYF
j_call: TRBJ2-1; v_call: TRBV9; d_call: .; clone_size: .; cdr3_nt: TGTGCCAGCAGCGTTAGTGGGAATGAGCAGTTCTTC; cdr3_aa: CASSVSGNEQFF
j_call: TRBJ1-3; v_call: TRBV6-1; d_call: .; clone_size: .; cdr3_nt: TGTGCCAGCAGGCGAAAGATACAGGGCGTTGCTGGAAACACCATATATTTT; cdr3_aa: CASRRKIQGVAGNTIYF
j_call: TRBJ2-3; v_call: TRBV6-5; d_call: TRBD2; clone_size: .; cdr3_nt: TGTGCCAGCAGTTACTCCACTAGCGGGGGGCGTGGAGATACGCAGTATTTT; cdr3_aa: CASSYSTSGGRGDTQYF
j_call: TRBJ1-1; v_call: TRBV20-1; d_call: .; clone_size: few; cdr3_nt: TGCAGTGTCTTGGGGGACACTGAAGCTTTCTTT; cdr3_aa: CSVLGDTEAFF
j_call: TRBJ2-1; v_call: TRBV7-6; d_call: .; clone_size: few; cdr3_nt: TGTGCCAGCAGCTTAAGACTGATAAACGGGTACAATGAGCAGTTCTTC; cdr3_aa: CASSLRLINGYNEQFF
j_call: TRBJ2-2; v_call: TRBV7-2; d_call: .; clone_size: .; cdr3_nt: TGTGCCAGCAGCTTAGTGCTAGTTCGCACCGGGGAGCTGTTTTTT; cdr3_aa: CASSLVLVRTGELFF
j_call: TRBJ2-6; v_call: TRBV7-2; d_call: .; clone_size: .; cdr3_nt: TGTGCCAGCAGCTTAGCGGGTGTCTTAGGTGGGGCCAACGTCCTGACTTTC; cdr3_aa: CASSLAGVLGGANVLTF
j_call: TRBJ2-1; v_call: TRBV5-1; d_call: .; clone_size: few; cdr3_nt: TGCGCCAGCAGCTTGGCCCCGTCCTTGGACAATGAGCAGTTCTTC; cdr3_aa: CASSLAPSLDNEQFF